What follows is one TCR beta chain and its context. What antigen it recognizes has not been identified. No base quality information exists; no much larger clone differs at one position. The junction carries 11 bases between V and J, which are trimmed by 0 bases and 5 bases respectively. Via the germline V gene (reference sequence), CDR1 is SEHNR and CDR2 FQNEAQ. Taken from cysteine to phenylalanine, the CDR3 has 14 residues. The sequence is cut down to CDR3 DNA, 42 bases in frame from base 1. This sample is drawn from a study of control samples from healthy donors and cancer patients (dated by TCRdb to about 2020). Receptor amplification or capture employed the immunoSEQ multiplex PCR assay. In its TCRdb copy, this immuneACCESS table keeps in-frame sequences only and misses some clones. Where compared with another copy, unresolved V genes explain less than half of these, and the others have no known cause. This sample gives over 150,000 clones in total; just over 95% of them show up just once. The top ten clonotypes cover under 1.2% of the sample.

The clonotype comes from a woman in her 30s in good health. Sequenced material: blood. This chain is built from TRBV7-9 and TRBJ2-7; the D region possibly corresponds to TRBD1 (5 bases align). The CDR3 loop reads CASSLATDRDEQYF. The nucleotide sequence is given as TGTGCCAGCAGCTTAGCGACTGACAGAGACGAGCAGTACTTC.